The source of this T cell receptor beta chain is a study of blood T cell repertoires in COVID-19. Sequenced by immunoSEQ multiplex PCR; TCRdb stores in-frame clones only, minus some. The profile covers approximately 250,000 clones, with roughly 88% appearing a single time and approximately 6.2% taken by the ten largest. J was trimmed by 4 bases and V by 4 bases; bases with no gene match: 9. The CDR3 spans 15 residues. Looked up from germline, CDR1 is SGHDN and CDR2 is FVKESK. The gene calls are TRBV14 and TRBJ2-5; 7 nucleotides line up with TRBD2. The TCR sequence derives from a woman aged 80 or over with COVID-19, enrolled during active disease. The specimen was peripheral blood. The chain's CDR3 is CASSLRGTGGETQYF. CDR3 sequence (DNA): TGTGCCAGCAGCCTCAGAGGCACGGGGGGAGAGACCCAGTACTTC.